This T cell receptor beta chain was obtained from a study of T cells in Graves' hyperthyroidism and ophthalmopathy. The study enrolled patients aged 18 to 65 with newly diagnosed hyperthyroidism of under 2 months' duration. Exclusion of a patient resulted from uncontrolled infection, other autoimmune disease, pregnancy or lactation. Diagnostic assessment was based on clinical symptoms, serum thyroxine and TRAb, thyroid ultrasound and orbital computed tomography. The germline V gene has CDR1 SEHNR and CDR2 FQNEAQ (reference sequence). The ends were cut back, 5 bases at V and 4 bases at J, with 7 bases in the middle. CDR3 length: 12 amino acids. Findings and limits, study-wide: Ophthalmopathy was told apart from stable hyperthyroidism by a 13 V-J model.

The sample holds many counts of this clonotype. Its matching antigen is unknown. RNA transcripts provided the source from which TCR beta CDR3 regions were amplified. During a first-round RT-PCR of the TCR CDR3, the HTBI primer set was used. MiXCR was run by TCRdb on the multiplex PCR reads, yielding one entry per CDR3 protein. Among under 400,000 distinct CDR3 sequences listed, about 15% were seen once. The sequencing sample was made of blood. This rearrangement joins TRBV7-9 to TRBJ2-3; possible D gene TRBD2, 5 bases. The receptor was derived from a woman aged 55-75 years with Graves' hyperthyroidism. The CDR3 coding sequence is TGTGCCAGCAGCCACGGGGCAGATACGCAGTATTTT. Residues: CASSHGADTQYF. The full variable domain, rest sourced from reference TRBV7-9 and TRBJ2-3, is DTGVSQNPRHKITKRGQNVTFRCDPISEHNRLYWYRQTLGQGPEFLTYFQNEAQLEKSRLLSDRFSAERPKGSFSTLEIQRTEQGDSAMYLCASSHGADTQYFGPGTRLTVL.